These 6 T cell receptor beta chains were all obtained from the same sample, sequenced in a study of CD8 T cells in ankylosing spondylitis. The study's findings and limits: Within ankylosing spondylitis blood, a TCR beta motif made up of eight highly homologous variants appeared to be characteristic.

These TCRs are of unknown antigen specificity. TCRdb ran MiXCR on the 5' RACE reads and lists one entry per CDR3 protein. In the table there are around 890,000 distinct CDR3 sequences, about 12% of which are singletons. Sequenced input: blood, either unsorted or a sorted T cell fraction (not recorded which). The receptors were sampled from a male donor with ankylosing spondylitis.

The chain recombines TRBV20-1 with TRBJ2-2, with D perhaps given as TRBD1 or TRBD2 (5 bases each). V was trimmed by 4 bases and J by 4 bases, leaving 7 bases between them. In germline, CDR1 is DFQATT, CDR2 SNEGSKA (reference sequence). The CDR3 is made up of 12 amino acids. For the CDR3, the DNA is TGCAGTGCTACCGGGACCACCGGGGAGCTGTTTTTT. Its protein product is CSATGTTGELFF.

Ten or more counts support this clonotype. This rearrangement joins TRBV18 to TRBJ2-7, with D possibly TRBD2 on 5 matching bases. The ends were cut back, 0 bases at V and 3 bases at J, with 9 bases in the middle. The V gene's germline CDR1 is KGHSH and CDR2 LQKENI. CDR3 length: 14 amino acids. The CDR3 sequence is CASSPPVRGYEQYF. The CDR3 DNA reads as TGTGCCAGCTCACCACCGGTTCGGGGCTACGAGCAGTACTTC.

This clonotype was detected a few times. The V and J genes are TRBV6-1 and TRBJ2-4; D gene ambiguous. Per germline, CDR1 MNHNS and CDR2 SASEGT. The CDR3 has 15 residues. The V and J ends lost 7 bases and 0 bases respectively, with 13 bases between them. CDR3 bases: TGTGCCAGCACAGATGGACGGTTAGCCAAAAACATTCAGTACTTC. It codes for CASTDGRLAKNIQYF.

The sample holds a few counts of this clonotype. Written as DNA, the CDR3 is TGTGCCACCAGTGATTTGAAGACAGGGGGTTACTATGGCTACACCTTC. Residues: CATSDLKTGGYYGYTF. The rearrangement uses TRBV24-1 and TRBJ1-2, with 9 bases aligning to TRBD1. Germline V gives CDR1 KGHDR, CDR2 SFDVKD. Trimming removed 0 bases from V and 3 bases from J; junction bases left unmatched: 4. The CDR3 covers 16 residues.

The table lists this clonotype with a few counts. The rearrangement links TRBV20-1 to TRBJ2-7; 11 bases line up with TRBD2. The germline CDR1 and CDR2 sequences are DFQATT and SNEGSKA (reference sequence). Trimming took 3 bases from V and 0 from J; bases not matched to a gene: 4. The CDR3 extends over 15 amino acids. The DNA for the CDR3 is TGCAGTGCTAGTGAAGGGACTAGCGGCTCCTACGAGCAGTACTTC. Translation: CSASEGTSGSYEQYF.

In its sample, this clonotype was seen many times. J is TRBJ1-5 and V is TRBV20-1; 8 bases map to TRBD1. With V trimmed by 3 bases and J by 4 bases, 11 bases remained unmatched. This CDR3 is built from 16 residues. CDR1 and CDR2 from the germline V gene are DFQATT and SNEGSKA (reference sequence). CDR3 bases: TGCAGTGCTAGGGAATTTGACAGGGGAGGGAATCAGCCCCAGCATTTT. Its protein is CSAREFDRGGNQPQHF.